This TCR beta chain comes out of a study of control samples from healthy donors and cancer patients. TCRdb keeps only in-frame clones here, not all; method: immunoSEQ multiplex PCR. The sample holds 98,000 or so clones, 82% seen once. The CDR3 extends over 13 amino acids. The V and J ends lost 8 bases and 2 bases respectively, with 13 bases between them. CDR1 MDHEN and CDR2 SYDVKM come from the germline V gene. This sequence originates from a man aged 60-69 years in good health. The sequenced sample was blood. The V and J genes are TRBV28 and TRBJ2-7; either TRBD1 or TRBD2 may fit D (5 bases each). CDR3 protein: CASGDGTPYEQYF. The CDR3 DNA follows: TGTGCCAGCGGGGACGGAACCCCCTACGAGCAGTACTTC.